Presented here are 28 T cell receptor beta chains from one specimen sequenced in a study of T cell repertoires in cytomegalovirus infection. TCRdb called the reads again in MiXCR, with one record for every CDR3 protein. Of around 210,000 distinct CDR3 sequences in the sample, roughly 6.5% are singletons; the top ten hold roughly 6%. Material for sequencing was PBMCs. The receptors originated from a human donor in good health (CMV status not recorded). Some clones in this sample may be carry-over from other donors' samples.

This clonotype was found many times. The chain recombines TRBV7-2 with TRBJ1-1; maybe TRBD1 (6 bases). The germline V gene has CDR1 SGHTA and CDR2 FQGNSA. This CDR3 contains 14 residues. Between the trimmed V and J ends, which lost 1 base and 4 bases, there was a span of 10 bases. The CDR3 spells CASSLVGGLTEAFF. As DNA, the CDR3 is TGTGCCAGCAGCTTAGTAGGGGGGCTCACTGAAGCTTTCTTT.

CDR3 region: CASTTTTDTQYF. The DNA for the CDR3 is TGTGCCAGCACTACCACCACAGATACGCAGTATTTT. The chain recombines TRBV2 with TRBJ2-3; D unclear. There are 12 residues in the CDR3. Germline lookup yields CDR1 SNHLY and CDR2 FYNNEI. V gave up 7 bases and J gave up 2 bases, with 7 bases separating them.

This clonotype was observed many times. The CDR3 loop is CSAGFSRSYNEQFF. DNA for the CDR3: TGCAGCGCGGGGTTTTCTCGCTCCTACAATGAGCAGTTCTTC. The V and J genes are TRBV20-1 and TRBJ2-1; TRBD2 might be the D (6 bases). The length of the CDR3 is 14 residues. Looked up from germline, CDR1 is DFQATT and CDR2 is SNEGSKA (reference sequence).

This clonotype was counted many times. The rearrangement uses TRBV6-2 or TRBV6-3 and TRBJ2-3, with 9 nucleotides matching TRBD1. With 6 bases clipped from V and 2 bases from J, the junction kept 6 bases outside the gene matches. CDR3 length: 15 amino acids. Germline V gene sequence: CDR1 MNHEY, CDR2 SVGEGT. In DNA, the CDR3 is TGTGCCAGCAGCACCAGACAGGGGGTCACAGATACGCAGTATTTT. It codes for CASSTRQGVTDTQYF.

This clonotype was seen at least ten times. V and J are TRBV12-3 or TRBV12-4 and TRBJ1-6, with D possibly being TRBD1 (5 bases). The CDR3 consists of 14 residues. Trimming took 5 bases from V and 10 from J, leaving 15 bases between them. The CDR3 sequence: CASSQHGTESPLHF. In DNA form, the CDR3 reads TGTGCCAGCAGTCAACACGGGACGGAATCACCCCTCCACTTT.

This chain connects TRBV12-3 or TRBV12-4 to TRBJ1-1; 7 bases align to TRBD1. Germline trimming cut 5 bases from V and 3 bases from J; bases unmatched to any gene: 6. The CDR3 has 14 amino acids. The CDR3 sequence is CASSIRGRYTEAFF. Here the CDR3 DNA reads TGTGCCAGCAGTATTAGGGGGCGGTACACTGAAGCTTTCTTT.

The J gene is TRBJ2-3, the V gene TRBV10-3, with D possibly being TRBD1 or TRBD2 (5 bases each). Germline V gives CDR1 ENHRY, CDR2 SYGVKD. V shed 5 bases and J shed 1 base, with 10 bases lying between them. The CDR3 has 14 amino acids. The CDR3 sequence is CAISPMGGTDTQYF. CDR3 nucleotides: TGTGCCATCAGTCCCATGGGGGGCACAGATACGCAGTATTTT.

This clonotype was counted many times. The chain couples TRBV10-3 to TRBJ1-5; 11 positions agree with TRBD1. The CDR3 is 15 amino acids. V lost 3 bases to trimming and J lost 6 bases; unmatched junction nucleotides: 4. Germline V lookup: CDR1 ENHRY, CDR2 SYGVKD. The CDR3 loop reads CAISDTDRGLQPQHF. DNA for the CDR3: TGTGCCATCAGTGACACGGACAGGGGGCTTCAGCCCCAGCATTTT.

This clonotype was observed at least ten times. The chain carries TRBV6-2 or TRBV6-3 and TRBJ2-1; D not resolved. This CDR3 is 14 amino acids long. CDR1 is MNHEY and CDR2 is SVGEGT in the germline V gene. Between the trimmed V and J ends, which lost 6 bases and 8 bases, there was a span of 17 bases. CDR3 in DNA: TGTGCCAGCAGCTTCCGGCTCGGTGGAGATGAGCAGTTCTTC. Protein sequence: CASSFRLGGDEQFF.

This clonotype was seen at least ten times. The V gene is TRBV7-2, the J gene TRBJ2-5, with D hard to call. This CDR3 is 13 amino acids long. Germline V gene lookup returns CDR1 SGHTA and CDR2 FQGNSA. Deletions cut 5 bases from V and 0 bases from J, with 7 bases between. This CDR3 reads CASSLGHQETQYF. Written as DNA, the CDR3 is TGTGCCAGCAGCCTTGGCCACCAAGAGACCCAGTACTTC.

This clonotype was detected ten times or more. V and J are TRBV20-1 and TRBJ2-1, with TRBD2 matching over 8 bases. Germline V gene lookup returns CDR1 DFQATT and CDR2 SNEGSKA (reference sequence). Trimming took 4 bases from V and 7 from J; bases not matched to a gene: 9. The CDR3 length is 14 residues. The CDR3 DNA is TGCAGTGCTACCATTAGCGGGGCCGGGAATGAGCAGTTCTTC. Translated: CSATISGAGNEQFF.

This clonotype was seen many times. The chain joins TRBV20-1 to TRBJ1-2; D is perhaps TRBD1 (5 bases). Germline-derived CDR1 and CDR2 are DFQATT and SNEGSKA (reference sequence). CDR3 length: 13 amino acids. V gave up 5 bases and J gave up 8 bases, with 18 bases separating them. The CDR3: CSAGAPVTVGYTF. CDR3 sequence (DNA): TGCAGTGCTGGGGCTCCAGTAACAGTCGGCTACACCTTC.

On this clonotype: A much larger clone lies one base from this, so it may be a read error. The genes are TRBV2 and TRBJ2-1; 7 nucleotides agree with TRBD1. Germline V gene lookup returns CDR1 SNHLY and CDR2 FYNNEI. CDR3 length: 15 residues. The CDR3 nucleotides read TGTGCCAGCAGTGGACAGGGAAGCTCCTGCAATGAGCAGTTCTTC. It translates to CASSGQGSSCNEQFF.

There are many counts of this clonotype. The J gene is TRBJ2-5, the V gene TRBV6-7; D ambiguous. TRBV6-7 is an ORF, and what it does is uncertain. The V and J ends lost 6 bases and 2 bases respectively, with 16 bases between them. The CDR3 contains 15 residues. The DNA of the CDR3 is TGTGCCAGCAGCTCCGAGACCAGGATTCAAGAGACCCAGTACTTC. Translation gives CASSSETRIQETQYF.

At least ten counts were recorded for this clonotype. This CDR3 is CSVEDKKGTSGGLDEQYF. The CDR3 DNA follows: TGCAGCGTTGAAGATAAGAAGGGGACTAGCGGGGGGCTTGACGAGCAGTACTTC. V usage is TRBV29-1 and J usage is TRBJ2-7; TRBD2 agrees at 15 bases. The V segment lost 0 bases and the J segment 5 bases; nucleotides outside the gene matches: 11. The CDR3 is 18 residues long. The germline gives CDR1 SQVTM, CDR2 ANQGSEA.

This clonotype has at least ten counts. The V and J genes are TRBV29-1 and TRBJ2-3; 7 bases line up with TRBD1. The germline V gene encodes CDR1 SQVTM and CDR2 ANQGSEA. This CDR3 spans 16 amino acids. Trimming removed 3 bases from V and 2 bases from J; junction bases left unmatched: 11. The DNA of the CDR3 is TGCAGCGTTGATGCTACACCGGGACAGTACACAGATACGCAGTATTTT. Protein product: CSVDATPGQYTDTQYF.

This clonotype was detected ten times or more. The chain is built from TRBV20-1 and TRBJ2-1, with a tentative D call TRBD1 (5 bases). Germline V gene data show CDR1 as DFQATT and CDR2 as SNEGSKA (reference sequence). The CDR3 sequence is 16 residues long. Trimming left V 1 base short and J 4 bases short, with 17 bases between. DNA for the CDR3: TGCAGTGCTAGAGGTTTTGGGGCTCGATTTTACAATGAGCAGTTCTTC. Translation gives CSARGFGARFYNEQFF.

There are a few counts of this clonotype. The rearrangement links TRBV9 to TRBJ1-4, with 7 bases fitting TRBD1. Germline V gene data show CDR1 as SGDLS and CDR2 as YYNGEE. The trim removed 1 base at V and 6 bases at J, leaving 6 bases unmatched. The CDR3 sequence is 15 residues long. CDR3 in DNA: TGTGCCAGCAGCGTATCCCCTCAGGGGGATGAAAAACTGTTTTTT. Translating gives CASSVSPQGDEKLFF.

This clonotype was counted at least ten times. The gene calls are TRBV7-9 and TRBJ2-5; D not resolved. Germline assignment: CDR1 SEHNR and CDR2 FQNEAQ (reference sequence). The ends were cut back, 4 bases at V and 1 base at J, with 13 bases in the middle. The CDR3 covers 15 residues. The CDR3 region is CASSSLNGFQETQYF. CDR3 DNA sequence: TGTGCCAGCAGCTCGTTAAACGGATTCCAAGAGACCCAGTACTTC.

This clonotype was seen many times. The chain links TRBV7-3 to TRBJ1-6; D is ambiguous. V was shortened by 5 bases and J by 7 bases, with 6 bases between the two germline ends. Germline-derived CDR1 and CDR2 are SGHTA and FQGTGA. The CDR3 contains 12 residues. The DNA of the CDR3 is TGTGCCAGCAGCGACCGGAATTCACCCCTCCACTTT. Amino acid sequence: CASSDRNSPLHF.

This clonotype was recorded many times. The chain uses TRBV4-1 and TRBJ2-7, with TRBD2 matching over 12 bases. Germline CDR1 reads MGHRA; CDR2 reads YSYEKL. After removal of 5 bases from V and 4 bases from J, the junction contained 9 bases not matched to a gene. This CDR3 has 16 amino acids. In DNA form, the CDR3 reads TGCGCCAGCAGCGAGCGGACTAGCGGGGACCATTACGAGCAGTACTTC. Encoded protein: CASSERTSGDHYEQYF.

This clonotype occurred many times. This sequence joins TRBV7-8 and TRBJ2-1; 9 bases align to TRBD1. CDR1 SGHVS and CDR2 FQNEAQ come from the germline V gene. The V and J ends lost 0 bases and 3 bases, in that order; junction bases with no gene match: 3. There are 16 residues in the CDR3. Here the CDR3 reads CASSLARQGVYNEQFF. For the CDR3, the DNA is TGTGCCAGCAGCTTAGCGAGACAGGGGGTCTACAATGAGCAGTTCTTC. Filled out from reference TRBV7-8 and TRBJ2-1, the complete variable domain reads GAGVSQSPRYKVAKRGQDVALRCDPISGHVSLFWYQQALGQGPEFLTYFQNEAQLDKSGLPSDRFFAERPEGSVSTLKIQRTQQEDSAVYLCASSLARQGVYNEQFFGPGTRLTVL.

The chain links TRBV10-3 to TRBJ1-1, with D possibly matching TRBD1 (5 bases). Germline V gene sequence: CDR1 ENHRY, CDR2 SYGVKD. CDR3 length: 12 residues. Trimming cost V 0 bases and J 11 bases, with 10 bases left between them. The CDR3 DNA reads TGTGCCATCAGTGAGTCGAAAGGGGAGGCTTTCTTT. It translates to CAISESKGEAFF.

In this sample, this clonotype turned up many times. This chain uses TRBV6-5 with TRBJ2-1, with 12 nucleotides matching TRBD2. Losses at the gene ends were 7 bases for V and 1 base for J; bases not matched to a gene: 5. This CDR3 has 16 amino acids. The germline V gene encodes CDR1 MNHEY and CDR2 SVGAGI. Here the CDR3 reads CASKITSGGSYNEQFF. The CDR3 DNA sequence: TGTGCCAGCAAAATCACTAGCGGGGGGTCCTACAATGAGCAGTTCTTC.

This clonotype came up many times. The V and J genes are TRBV10-3 and TRBJ2-3; D remains unclear. There are 15 residues in the CDR3. Trimming stripped 0 bases from V and 2 bases from J, with 9 bases between. Germline V gene data show CDR1 as ENHRY and CDR2 as SYGVKD. The CDR3 spells CAISESGSPTDTQYF. The DNA of the CDR3 is TGTGCCATCAGTGAGTCGGGTAGTCCCACAGATACGCAGTATTTT.

The sample holds many counts of this clonotype. This chain links TRBV7-9 with TRBJ2-3; 11 positions match TRBD2. The CDR3 runs to 16 residues. V shed 5 bases and J 9 bases; nucleotides not matched to a gene: 13. Germline assignment: CDR1 SEHNR and CDR2 FQNEAQ (reference sequence). The CDR3, as DNA: TGTGCCAGCAGCGATAGCGGGGGGGCATCCTTTCCGACGCAGTATTTT. Protein: CASSDSGGASFPTQYF.

This clonotype was seen many times. The rearrangement joins TRBV7-2 to TRBJ2-7; D call uncertain. The CDR3 loop spans 13 amino acids. The V and J ends lost 1 base and 4 bases respectively, with 8 bases between them. In germline, CDR1 is SGHTA, CDR2 FQGNSA. The CDR3 reads CASSLELVYEQYF. The CDR3 DNA sequence: TGTGCCAGCAGCTTAGAGTTAGTGTACGAGCAGTACTTC. Using reference TRBV7-2 and TRBJ2-7 for the parts outside the CDR3, the full variable domain is GAGVSQSPSNKVTEKGKDVELRCDPISGHTALYWYRQSLGQGLEFLIYFQGNSAPDKSGLPSDRFSAERTGGSVSTLTIQRTQQEDSAVYLCASSLELVYEQYFGPGTRLTVT.

This clonotype was detected ten times or more. This chain links TRBV2 with TRBJ1-4; no firm D call. The germline V and J ends were trimmed by 7 bases and 3 bases, with 12 bases remaining between them. Per the germline V gene, CDR1 is SNHLY and CDR2 is FYNNEI. This CDR3 is 14 amino acids long. The CDR3 sequence is CASKAGRANEKLFF. CDR3 DNA sequence: TGTGCCAGCAAGGCGGGTAGGGCTAATGAAAAACTGTTTTTT.